These 15 T cell receptor beta chains were all obtained from the same sample, sequenced in a study of PD-L1 blockade in urothelial cancer (dated by TCRdb to 2015 to 2018). What this sample's time point label stands for: pretreatment peripheral blood. The library was produced with the immunoSEQ multiplex PCR assay. Drawn from immuneACCESS, this table holds only the in-frame rearrangements with V and J called that TCRdb kept. Clones are partly lost; checked studies trace under half to an unresolved V gene and leave the rest unexplained. The table for this sample lists approximately 90,000 clones; approximately 81% of them were counted only once. The top ten clonotypes cover approximately 15% of the sample. The sequencing here drew on PBMCs, taken around atezolizumab (anti-PD-L1) treatment. These receptors were collected from a man in his sixties with urothelial cancer.

The chain is built from TRBV5-1 and TRBJ2-3; 7 nucleotides line up with TRBD2. Germline CDR1 and CDR2: SGHRS and YFSETQ. The CDR3 has 16 amino acids. V trimming: 0 bases; J trimming: 5 bases; junction bases outside the gene matches: 9. The CDR3 here is CASSLGGAVAGDTQYF. CDR3 nucleotides: TGCGCCAGCAGCTTGGGAGGGGCGGTAGCGGGAGATACGCAGTATTTT.

The chain employs TRBV6-1 and TRBJ1-2, with 8 bases that match TRBD1. CDR1 and CDR2 from the germline V gene are MNHNS and SASEGT. Germline trimming cut 1 base from V and 3 bases from J; bases unmatched to any gene: 4. The CDR3 runs 15 residues. The CDR3 reads CASSEGPTGDYGYTF. The CDR3 DNA is TGTGCCAGCAGTGAAGGTCCGACAGGGGACTATGGCTACACCTTC.

The chain combines TRBV6-6 with TRBJ1-1; D possibly corresponds to TRBD1 (6 bases). Trimming removed 6 bases from V and 10 bases from J, with 18 bases in between. Germline V lookup: CDR1 MNHNY, CDR2 SVGAGI (reference sequence). This CDR3 spans 13 amino acids. The CDR3 protein is CASRPPGADGAFF. CDR3 nucleotide sequence: TGTGCCAGCAGACCCCCAGGGGCCGATGGAGCTTTCTTT.

CDR3 sequence (DNA): TGTGCCAGCGCCTTTGGGGACTTCGGCACAGATACGCAGTATTTT. Amino acids: CASAFGDFGTDTQYF. The V call is TRBV19, the J call TRBJ2-3, with D possibly TRBD2 on 6 matching bases. Trimming left V 9 bases short and J 1 base short, with 17 bases between. Germline V gene lookup returns CDR1 LNHDA and CDR2 SQIVND (reference sequence). The CDR3 length is 15 residues.

The V call is TRBV28, the J call TRBJ1-5; 11 bases align to TRBD1. CDR3 length: 15 amino acids. Germline assignment: CDR1 MDHEN and CDR2 SYDVKM. The J segment lost 4 bases and the V segment lost 6 bases, leaving 5 bases of the junction unmatched. The CDR3 nucleotides are TGTGCCAGCAGATCCCGGGACAGGGGGAATCAGCCCCAGCATTTT. It translates to CASRSRDRGNQPQHF.

The rearrangement joins TRBV18 to TRBJ1-5; D unresolved. This CDR3 spans 13 amino acids. CDR1 is KGHSH, CDR2 LQKENI, per germline. Trimming shortened V by 5 bases and J by 1 base, and 6 bases separated the two germline ends. The CDR3 bases are TGTGCCAGCTCAGGAGACAGCAATCAGCCCCAGCATTTT. Translation gives CASSGDSNQPQHF.

The chain carries TRBV29-1 and TRBJ2-2; the match to TRBD2 covers 13 bases. Germline lookup yields CDR1 SQVTM and CDR2 ANQGSEA. J was trimmed by 10 bases and V by 1 base; bases with no gene match: 6. The CDR3 is made up of 15 amino acids. The CDR3 protein is CSVEVLAGGVMELFF. For the CDR3, the DNA is TGCAGCGTTGAAGTACTAGCGGGGGGGGTTATGGAGCTGTTTTTT.

In this sample, this clone turned up a few times. The chain carries TRBV6-5 and TRBJ2-7; no clear D gene. The CDR3 length is 12 residues. Trimming took off 9 bases at V and 4 bases at J, with 13 bases between the two ends. The germline gives CDR1 MNHEY, CDR2 SVGAGI. In nucleotides, the CDR3 is TGTGCCAGTTCCTCGGTGAAATACGAGCAGTACTTC. Translation gives CASSSVKYEQYF.

The chain carries TRBV6-1 and TRBJ2-7; maybe TRBD1 (6 bases). Germline V CDR1 and CDR2: MNHNS, SASEGT. The CDR3 spans 15 residues. The germline V and J ends were trimmed by 1 base and 3 bases, with 13 bases remaining between them. The CDR3 sequence is CASSEGRDNRYEQYF. The CDR3 coding sequence is TGTGCCAGCAGTGAAGGCCGGGACAACCGCTACGAGCAGTACTTC.

This chain uses TRBV6-1 with TRBJ1-1; D perhaps matches TRBD1 (5 bases). There are 15 residues in the CDR3. The germline V gene has CDR1 MNHNS and CDR2 SASEGT. Trimming removed 2 bases at V and 5 bases at J, with 15 bases between. This CDR3 reads CASSEWSTEGTEAFF. The CDR3 nucleotides are TGTGCCAGCAGTGAATGGTCGACGGAGGGGACTGAAGCTTTCTTT.

A few counts support this clone. This chain connects TRBV11-2 to TRBJ2-5; no firm D call. The CDR3 sequence is 16 residues long. The V and J ends lost 5 bases and 5 bases respectively, with 21 bases between them. CDR1 is SGHAT, CDR2 FQNNGV, per germline. CDR3 residues: CASSPEATGGWETQYF. In nucleotides, the CDR3 is TGTGCCAGCAGCCCAGAAGCTACTGGCGGTTGGGAGACCCAGTACTTC.

The chain joins TRBV10-3 to TRBJ2-5, with 8 bases identical to TRBD2. Germline V gene lookup returns CDR1 ENHRY and CDR2 SYGVKD. This CDR3 comprises 14 residues. V trimming: 4 bases; J trimming: 5 bases; junction bases outside the gene matches: 6. The chain's CDR3 is CAISGSGGAETQYF. In DNA form, the CDR3 reads TGTGCCATCAGTGGGTCCGGGGGGGCTGAGACCCAGTACTTC.

The CDR3 loop reads CAIHPSGNYGYTF. Written as DNA, the CDR3 is TGTGCCATCCACCCCTCGGGTAACTATGGCTACACCTTC. This chain links TRBV28 with TRBJ1-2; D gene uncertain. CDR3 length: 13 amino acids. V was pared by 10 bases and J by 1 base, with 13 bases between. CDR1 MDHEN and CDR2 SYDVKM come from the germline V gene.

This clone was counted a single time. This chain uses TRBV10-3 with TRBJ1-3; D is uncertain. Germline CDR1 and CDR2: ENHRY and SYGVKD. CDR3 length: 13 amino acids. Between the trimmed V and J ends, which lost 7 bases and 0 bases, there was a span of 7 bases. The CDR3 protein is CAIMESSGNTIYF. CDR3 coding DNA: TGTGCCATCATGGAGAGCTCTGGAAACACCATATATTTT.

The chain carries TRBV7-3 and TRBJ2-7, with TRBD1 matching over 11 bases. In germline, CDR1 is SGHTA, CDR2 FQGTGA. The CDR3 sequence is 15 residues long. V gave up 4 bases and J gave up 6 bases; unmatched junction bases: 8. The CDR3 protein is CASSWSGQGVGEQYF. DNA of the CDR3: TGTGCCAGCAGCTGGTCGGGACAGGGGGTAGGCGAGCAGTACTTC.